This T cell receptor (beta chain) was identified during a study of tumor and adjacent non-tumor tissue in lung cancer. Regarding the study as a whole: Top 100 clones took a larger repertoire share in normal lung.

RNA was extracted from bulk tissue without any cell sorting. Three rounds of nested PCR, following a modified ARM-PCR protocol, produced the TCRbeta library. In TCRdb, the multiplex PCR reads were re-called with MiXCR into one record per CDR3 protein. The data contain over 110,000 distinct CDR3 sequences, approximately 72% of them singletons. Points on this clonotype: The target antigen is unknown.

Germline loops: CDR1 SGHTS, CDR2 YDEGEE. The CDR3 contains 11 residues. Between the trimmed V and J ends, which lost 2 bases and 4 bases, there was a span of 3 bases. This clonotype was obtained from a man in his sixties with small cell lung cancer. Sequencing was performed on lung tumor tissue. This chain joins TRBV5-8 and TRBJ1-2; D remains unclear. The CDR3 loop reads CASSFGYGYTF. The CDR3 coding sequence is TGTGCCAGCAGCTTCGGCTATGGCTACACCTTC.